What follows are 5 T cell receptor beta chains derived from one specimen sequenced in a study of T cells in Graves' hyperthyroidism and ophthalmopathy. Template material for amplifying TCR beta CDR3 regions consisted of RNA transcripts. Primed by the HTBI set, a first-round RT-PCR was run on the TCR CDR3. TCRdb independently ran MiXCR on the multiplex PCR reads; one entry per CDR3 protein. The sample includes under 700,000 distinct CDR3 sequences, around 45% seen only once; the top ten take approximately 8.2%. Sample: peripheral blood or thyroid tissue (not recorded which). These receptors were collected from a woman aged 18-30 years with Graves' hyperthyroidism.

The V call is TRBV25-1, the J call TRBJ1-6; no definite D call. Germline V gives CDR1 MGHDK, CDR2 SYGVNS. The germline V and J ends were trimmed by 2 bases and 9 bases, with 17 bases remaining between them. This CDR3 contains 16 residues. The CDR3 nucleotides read TGTGCCAGCAGTGAACACCGATCAGGCCTTGCTTCACCCCTCCACTTT. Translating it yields CASSEHRSGLASPLHF.

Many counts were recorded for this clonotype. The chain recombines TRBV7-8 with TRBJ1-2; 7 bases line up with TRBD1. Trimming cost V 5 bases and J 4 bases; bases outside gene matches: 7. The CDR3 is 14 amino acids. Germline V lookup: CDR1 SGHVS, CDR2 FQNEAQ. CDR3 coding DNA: TGTGCCAGCAGCCCCACAGGGGTAGGCTATGGCTACACCTTC. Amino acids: CASSPTGVGYGYTF.

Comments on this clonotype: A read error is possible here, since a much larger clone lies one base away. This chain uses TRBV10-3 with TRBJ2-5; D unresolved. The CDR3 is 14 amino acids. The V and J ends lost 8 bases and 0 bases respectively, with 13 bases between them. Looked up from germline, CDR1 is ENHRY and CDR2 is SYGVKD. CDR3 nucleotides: TGTGCCATCTCGGCAGAGATAGACCAAGAGACCCAGTACTTC. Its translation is CAISAEIDQETQYF.

CDR3 in amino acids: CASSTSGALGYTF. CDR3 nucleotides: TGTGCCAGCAGTACCTCAGGGGCCCTTGGCTACACCTTC. The rearrangement uses TRBV25-1 and TRBJ1-2, with D possibly being TRBD1 (6 bases). The germline V and J ends were trimmed by 5 bases and 7 bases, with 14 bases remaining between them. Germline CDR1 is MGHDK and CDR2 is SYGVNS. CDR3 length: 13 amino acids.

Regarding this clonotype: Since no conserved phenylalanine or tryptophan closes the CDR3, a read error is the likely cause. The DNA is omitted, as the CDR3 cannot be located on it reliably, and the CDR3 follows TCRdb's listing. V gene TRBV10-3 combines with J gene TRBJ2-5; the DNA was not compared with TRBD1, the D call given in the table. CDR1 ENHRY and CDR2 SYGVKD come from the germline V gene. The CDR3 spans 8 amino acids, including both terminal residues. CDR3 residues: CAITGQHT.